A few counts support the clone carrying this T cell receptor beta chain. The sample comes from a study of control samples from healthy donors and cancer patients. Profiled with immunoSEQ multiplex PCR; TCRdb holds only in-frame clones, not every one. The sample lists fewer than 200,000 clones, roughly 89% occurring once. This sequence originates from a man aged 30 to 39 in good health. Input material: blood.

CDR3 residues: CASSFLSYYGYTF. The DNA for the CDR3 is TGTGCCAGCAGCTTTCTCAGTTATTATGGCTACACCTTC. The rearrangement links TRBV7-9 to TRBJ1-2, with D uncertain. This CDR3 contains 13 residues. V lost 3 bases to trimming and J lost 5 bases, with 10 bases between them. Germline CDR1 is SEHNR and CDR2 is FQNEAQ (reference sequence).